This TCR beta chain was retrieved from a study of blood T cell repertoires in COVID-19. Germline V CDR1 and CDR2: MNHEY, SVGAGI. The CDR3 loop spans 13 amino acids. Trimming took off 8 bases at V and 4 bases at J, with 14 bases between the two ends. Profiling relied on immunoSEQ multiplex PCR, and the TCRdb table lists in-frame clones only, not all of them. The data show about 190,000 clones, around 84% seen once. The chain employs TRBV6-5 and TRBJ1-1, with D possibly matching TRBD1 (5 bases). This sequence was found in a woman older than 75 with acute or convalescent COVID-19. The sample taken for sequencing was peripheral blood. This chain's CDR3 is CASQSGGGTEAFF. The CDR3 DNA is TGTGCCAGCCAGTCTGGGGGGGGCACTGAAGCTTTCTTT.